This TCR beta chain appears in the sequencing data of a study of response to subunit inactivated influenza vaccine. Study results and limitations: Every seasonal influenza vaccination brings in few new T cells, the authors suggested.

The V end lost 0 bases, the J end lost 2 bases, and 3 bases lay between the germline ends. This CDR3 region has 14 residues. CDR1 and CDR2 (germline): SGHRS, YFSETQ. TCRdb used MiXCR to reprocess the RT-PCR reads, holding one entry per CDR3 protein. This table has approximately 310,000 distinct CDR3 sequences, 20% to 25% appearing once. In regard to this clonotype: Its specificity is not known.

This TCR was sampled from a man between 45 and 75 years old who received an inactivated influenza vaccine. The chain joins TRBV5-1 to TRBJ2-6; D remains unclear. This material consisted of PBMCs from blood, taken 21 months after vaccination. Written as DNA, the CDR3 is TGCGCCAGCAGCTTGGAAGCTGGGGCCAACGTCCTGACTTTC. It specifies CASSLEAGANVLTF. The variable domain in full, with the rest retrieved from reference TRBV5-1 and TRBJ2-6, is KAGVTQTPRYLIKTRGQQVTLSCSPISGHRSVSWYQQTPGQGLQFLFEYFSETQRNKGNFPGRFSGRQFSNSRSEMNVSTLELGDSALYLCASSLEAGANVLTFGAGSRLTVL.